The T cell receptor beta chain described here comes from a study of cytomegalovirus exposure and HLA in healthy donors (dated by TCRdb to about 2017). General notes on the study: An earlier analysis of approximately 590 of the donors reported roughly 270 Gb of sequence data and around 110 million unique TCR beta sequences from 150 million to 200 million T cells. On average, around 240,000 unique TCR beta nucleotide sequences were sequenced per donor among 350 to 400 genotyped donors of the cohort, with roughly 19% of those sequences being non-productive. Donor age, sex, ethnicity and CMV serostatus were collected together with the repertoire data. The study combined high-throughput TCR immunosequencing, statistical association of individual TCRs with disease status, and machine learning to predict cytomegalovirus infection status. Along with the approximately 700-subject first cohort, a separate validation cohort of over a hundred different subjects was used. The number of donors typed differed by locus, with roughly 620-630 for A, B, C, DRB1 and DQB1, around 500 for DQA1, 600 to 610 for DPA1, and roughly 450 for DPB1. All discovery cohort repertoires had been generated using a single sequencing platform. Genome-wide SNP genotypes for about 55% of the roughly 670 donors were used in a later genetic analysis, which treated that subset as a discovery cohort. HLA typing covered class I and class II loci at four-digit resolution. An early release covering over 500 HLA-typed donors comprised about 300 gigabases of sequencing data and 85 million or so unique TCR sequences. The study profiled the T cell repertoires of 666 subjects by immunosequencing and related them to cytomegalovirus serostatus. The study aimed to test whether signatures of past pathogen exposure could be identified by cataloging public T cell receptors. In a later analysis, previously published TCR beta repertoires from fewer than 750 donors were re-analyzed and high-resolution HLA genotyping was added so that TCR occurrence patterns could be studied. Rather than using new phenotypic data, the later analysis identified candidate immune exposures from TCR beta sequences and from how often those sequences occurred across donors. Roughly five DR-DQ haplotypes were treated as single units for association and clustering because of strong linkage in the cohort. To decide whether each TCR beta V gene segment behaved as functional or pseudogenic, an earlier analysis of several hundred of the donors relied on high-throughput TCR beta sequencing. Of the roughly 390 genotyped donors, 70% to 90% were placed in the genetic ancestry cluster associated with self-reported Caucasian donors. On the study overall, not on this receptor specifically: Because HLA typing was unavailable for some donors at each locus, only the typed subset was used in association tests. In a later genetic analysis, fewer N-insertions in productive TCRs were reported among donors in an Asian-associated ancestry cluster than the 666-donor mean. Approximately 16 rarely observed V segments, including chromosome 9 orphons, were excluded from the earlier analysis of several hundred of the donors because counts were too low. Presence/absence analyses assumed roughly uniform sequencing depth across donors, an assumption that may not hold. In a later analysis, most CMV-associated TCR beta chains were found to appear HLA-restricted, with HLA associations seemingly driven largely by CMV exposure. It was suggested by the authors that the approach could potentially be generalized to other disease states and immunological phenotypes. Immune exposure information for the cohort was limited to CMV serostatus. Because the 87-base-pair reads could not distinguish some IMGT-functional V segments, including TRBV6-2 and TRBV6-3, those segments were excluded. The classifier was reported to diagnose cytomegalovirus status with high specificity and sensitivity in both the original and validation cohorts. While some public TCRs were present in many individuals, most TCR sequences turned up only very rarely across donors. In the study, 150 to 200 TCR beta chains were listed as associated with cytomegalovirus. A later analysis associated about 17,000 TCR beta sequences with specific HLA alleles at a false discovery rate of 0.05. An association between a missense DCLRE1C variant and V-gene and J-gene trimming of TCR beta chains was found in a later genetic analysis and replicated in an independent cohort. Linkage disequilibrium might explain the correlated functional status among segregating V segments, but an unknown experimental factor could not be ruled out. Strong co-occurrence of HLA alleles, especially DR and DQ, made assigning TCR associations to individual alleles difficult. In a later analysis, several top co-occurrence clusters were reported to appear linked to parvovirus B19, influenza, CMV and Epstein-Barr virus. A cluster of highly shared sequence variants was judged likely to be a technical artifact of the sequencing pipeline. A later analysis found that HLA-associated TCR beta chains were more clonally expanded and had lower generation probabilities than equally common non-associated chains. A few of the identified cytomegalovirus-associated TCR beta chains were confirmed in vitro to be specific for cytomegalovirus antigens. Broadly in line with IMGT annotations, most TCR beta V segments showed up in productive rearrangements about 90% or about 30% of the time in an earlier analysis of approximately 640 of the donors. A further reported finding was that TCR beta sequences accurately predicted the HLA-A and HLA-B alleles for most subjects in the first cohort. In a later analysis, TCR association rates were found to vary across HLA loci, with the most associated TCRs seen for DRB1 alleles and the fewest for HLA-C alleles. In this cohort, only TCR beta chains were sequenced, and detectable features were limited by the absence of alpha or paired-chain data.

In total, 666 healthy bone marrow donors made up the cohort. At the time of sampling, all cohort members were nominally healthy, though unrecorded immune exposures were likely present. The donor tested CMV seronegative, placing the donor among the 350 to 400 seronegative members of the cohort. A peripheral blood sample was provided by each donor, and peripheral blood mononuclear cells were used for TCR beta sequencing. Genomic DNA extraction from the blood cell samples was performed with the Qiagen DNeasy Blood Extraction Kit. Libraries were constructed by the immunoSEQ multiplex PCR assay. A mixture of 60 forward primers for TCR Vbeta segments and 13 reverse primers for TCR Jbeta segments was used in the multiplex PCR. A multiplex PCR assay on genomic DNA amplified the CDR3 region of rearranged TCR beta genes. The amplified TCR beta libraries were sequenced on the Illumina HiSeq System as 87-base-pair reads. On the study's bioinformatics: Across the roughly 600 repertoires, a later analysis counted tens of millions of unique TCR beta chains, around 10 million of which were shared by at least two donors. Raw reads were error-corrected and collapsed into unique sequences by a nearest-neighbor algorithm in which closely related sequences were merged to remove PCR and sequencing errors. To assign V, D and J gene segments, CDR3 sequences were aligned to IMGT reference sequences. Each retained sequence needed at least a six-nucleotide match to both a V gene segment and a J gene segment. A rearrangement counted as productive if the CDR3 had no stop codons and remained in frame with V and J, and every other rearrangement counted as non-productive. Following IMGT convention, CDR3 was defined as the stretch from the second conserved V-encoded cysteine up to the conserved J-encoded phenylalanine. The earlier analysis of more than 450 of the donors excluded sequences that lacked an unambiguous match to a single V gene segment. In an earlier analysis of roughly 500 of the donors, V segments were called functional above 56.7% productive rearrangements and were called segregating when the between-donor standard deviation exceeded 5%. A statistical classification framework was built to diagnose cytomegalovirus status from the catalog of TCR beta chain sequences. V and J gene assignment, in a later analysis, came from comparing TCR nucleotide sequences with IMGT/GENE-DB human TR gene sequences. A later analysis assigned CDR3 sequences and most-parsimonious VDJ recombination scenarios with the TCRdist pipeline. In a later analysis, each TCR beta chain was defined by its CDR3 amino acid sequence together with its V-gene family, and reads lacking a unique V-gene family were excluded. To address suspected cross-contamination and a sequencing artifact, a later analysis removed approximately 590 highly shared, low-generation-probability nucleotide sequences. In a later analysis, a clonal expansion index for each public chain was calculated from normalized within-repertoire ranks of inferred template counts. Generation probabilities in a later analysis came from a VDJ recombination model fitted to out-of-frame rearrangements, and those results were checked against IGoR. In a later analysis, hypergeometric tests were used to score TCR-TCR, TCR-HLA and TCR-CMV co-occurrence, with a repertoire-size bias correction applied to TCR pairs. A later analysis estimated false discovery rates by permuting HLA or CMV assignments 20 times. A later analysis grouped co-occurring TCRs with DBSCAN, adding TCRdist sequence similarity when clustering within HLA-allele-positive subsets. Repertoires with fewer than 30,000 or more than 120,000 public chains were left out of co-occurrence clustering, as were five repertoires with anomalous nucleotide sharing. Not all clones reach the TCRdb copy of this immuneACCESS table, which keeps in-frame sequences only. Checked studies attribute under half of the gap to unresolved V genes and leave the rest unexplained. Clone size and the V and J calls come from that table; the DNA yielded D and trimming. Present in this sample are around 180,000 clones, around 80% of which were seen just once. The ten largest clones take up 1.5% to 2% of the sample.

Worth noting for this clone: The specificity of this receptor is unknown. Base qualities are not at hand, and no much larger clone is one base apart. At the DNA level, this CDR3 is encoded by other sequences in the same sample as well.

The CDR3, cysteine through phenylalanine, is 13 amino acids long. The read is trimmed to its CDR3 DNA, 39 bases read in frame from base 1. Based on the germline V gene, the CDR1 and CDR2 sequences are SGHTA and FQGNSA. At the junction V is shortened by 5 bases and J by 4 bases; bases outside the gene matches: 4. The sequence is built from TRBV7-2 and TRBJ1-2; 7 bases in the junction line up with TRBD1. Source material: PBMCs. This clonotype originated in a man between 18 and 35 years old in good health and CMV-seronegative. The DNA sequence is as follows: TGTGCCAGCAGCCGACAGGGACCCTATGGCTACACCTTC. Its protein product is CASSRQGPYGYTF. Beyond the CDR3, the reference TRBV7-2 and TRBJ1-2 genes provide the residues; the full variable domain reads: GAGVSQSPSNKVTEKGKDVELRCDPISGHTALYWYRQSLGQGLEFLIYFQGNSAPDKSGLPSDRFSAERTGGSVSTLTIQRTQQEDSAVYLCASSRQGPYGYTFGSGTRLTVV.